This entry lists 10 T cell receptor beta chains sequenced from one sample in a study of vaccination and CD4 T cells after COVID-19. The Oncomine TCR Beta short-read assay was applied to DNA of cultured CD4+ T cells. TCRdb re-derived calls from the PCR reads in MiXCR, one entry per CDR3 protein. The data hold fewer than 20,000 distinct CDR3 sequences, with around 59% observed a single time. Treatment specified: 10-day PBMC culture with coronavirus spike peptide pools or control peptides (ViraFEST assay). These TCRs' antigens remain unknown. The sample comprised CD4+ T cells from blood, cultured in vitro. All receptors come from a human donor who had recovered from COVID-19.

This chain connects TRBV20-1 to TRBJ2-3; 8 bases map to TRBD1. Trimming took 4 bases from V and 3 from J; bases not matched to a gene: 9. The V gene's germline CDR1 is DFQATT and CDR2 SNEGSKA (reference sequence). This CDR3 is 15 amino acids long. CDR3 residues: CSATTRQGMTDTQYF. In DNA form, the CDR3 reads TGCAGTGCTACTACCCGACAGGGGATGACAGATACGCAGTATTTT.

The rearrangement joins TRBV20-1 to TRBJ1-6; the D gene is possibly TRBD1 (5 bases). Germline-derived CDR1 and CDR2 are DFQATT and SNEGSKA (reference sequence). This CDR3 has 15 amino acids. V shed 4 bases and J shed 5 bases, with 15 bases lying between them. The DNA of the CDR3 is TGCAGTGCTACGGGACGGAACACGAATAATTCACCCCTCCACTTT. Protein sequence: CSATGRNTNNSPLHF.

Only a few counts were recorded for this clonotype. The gene calls are TRBV27 and TRBJ1-6; no firm D call. Per germline, CDR1 MNHEY and CDR2 SMNVEV (reference sequence). Trimming pared 8 bases from V and 6 bases from J, leaving 8 bases between. The length of the CDR3 is 12 residues. The CDR3 DNA reads TGTGCCAGCCACAACCCTAATTCACCCCTCCACTTT. Protein product: CASHNPNSPLHF.

This clonotype was seen only a few times. V and J are TRBV20-1 and TRBJ1-1; no reliable D call. Germline lookup yields CDR1 DFQATT and CDR2 SNEGSKA (reference sequence). V dropped 3 bases and J dropped 2 bases, with 19 bases sitting between them. The CDR3 is made up of 16 amino acids. CDR3 protein: CSASRDNPRINTEAFF. CDR3 DNA: TGCAGTGCTAGTAGGGATAACCCCCGGATAAACACTGAAGCTTTCTTT.

J is TRBJ1-1 and V is TRBV6-1; TRBD1 matches at 8 bases. Germline V gene lookup returns CDR1 MNHNS and CDR2 SASEGT. The CDR3 spans 14 residues. V was pared by 6 bases and J by 4 bases, with 7 bases of the junction left unmatched. CDR3 region: CASSQGARGTEAFF. The CDR3 DNA reads TGTGCCAGCAGCCAGGGGGCCCGTGGCACTGAAGCTTTCTTT.

This chain uses TRBV10-3 with TRBJ2-1; 7 nucleotides agree with TRBD2. Trimming cost V 3 bases and J 8 bases; bases outside gene matches: 10. Germline V gene data show CDR1 as ENHRY and CDR2 as SYGVKD. The CDR3 is 15 amino acids. The CDR3 protein is CAISDGGSLGDEQFF. The CDR3 DNA reads TGTGCCATCAGTGACGGCGGGAGCCTAGGCGATGAGCAGTTCTTC.

This clonotype was seen more than once but under ten times. The V gene is TRBV20-1, the J gene TRBJ2-2, with 7 positions matching TRBD1. The CDR3 is made up of 13 amino acids. Germline loops: CDR1 DFQATT, CDR2 SNEGSKA (reference sequence). J lost 3 bases, V lost 4 bases, and 2 bases had no gene match. The CDR3 loop is CSANRGDTGELFF. The CDR3 nucleotides are TGCAGTGCTAACAGGGGCGACACCGGGGAGCTGTTTTTT.

The rearrangement joins TRBV27 to TRBJ2-7; unclear D gene. The CDR3 totals 13 residues. Germline V CDR1 and CDR2: MNHEY, SMNVEV (reference sequence). V gave up 1 base and J gave up 6 bases, with 10 bases separating them. The CDR3 coding sequence is TGTGCCAGCAGTTTATTCCAGGATGGCGAGCAGTACTTC. The encoded protein is CASSLFQDGEQYF.

The rearrangement uses TRBV7-2 and TRBJ1-5; D is undetermined. Per the germline V gene, CDR1 is SGHTA and CDR2 is FQGNSA. V lost 2 bases, J lost 4 bases, and 6 bases lay in between. CDR3 length: 13 residues. The CDR3 nucleotides are TGTGCCAGCAGCTTAACCGTGAATCAGCCCCAGCATTTT. The encoded protein is CASSLTVNQPQHF.

The CDR3 DNA is TGTGCCAGCAGTTCACGACAGGTGAGCTCCTACGAGCAGTACTTC. Translating it yields CASSSRQVSSYEQYF. The chain has TRBV27 and TRBJ2-7; D perhaps matches TRBD1 (6 bases). CDR1 MNHEY and CDR2 SMNVEV come from the germline V gene (reference sequence). The ends were cut back, 4 bases at V and 0 bases at J, with 13 bases in the middle. The CDR3 covers 15 residues.